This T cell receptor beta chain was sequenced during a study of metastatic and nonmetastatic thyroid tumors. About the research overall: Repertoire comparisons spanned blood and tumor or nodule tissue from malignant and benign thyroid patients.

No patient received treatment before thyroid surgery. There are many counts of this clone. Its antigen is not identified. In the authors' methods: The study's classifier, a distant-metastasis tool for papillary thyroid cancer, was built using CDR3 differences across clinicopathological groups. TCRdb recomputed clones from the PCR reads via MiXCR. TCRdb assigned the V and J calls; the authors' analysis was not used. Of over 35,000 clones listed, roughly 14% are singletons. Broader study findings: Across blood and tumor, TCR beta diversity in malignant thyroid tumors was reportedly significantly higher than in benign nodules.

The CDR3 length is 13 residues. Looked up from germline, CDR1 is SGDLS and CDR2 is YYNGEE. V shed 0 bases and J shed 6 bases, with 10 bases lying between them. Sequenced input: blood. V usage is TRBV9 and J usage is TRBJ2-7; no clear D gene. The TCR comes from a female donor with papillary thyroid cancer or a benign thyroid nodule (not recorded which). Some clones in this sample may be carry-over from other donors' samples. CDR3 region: CASSVGAASEQYF. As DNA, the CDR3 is TGTGCCAGCAGCGTAGGGGCAGCGAGCGAGCAGTACTTC.